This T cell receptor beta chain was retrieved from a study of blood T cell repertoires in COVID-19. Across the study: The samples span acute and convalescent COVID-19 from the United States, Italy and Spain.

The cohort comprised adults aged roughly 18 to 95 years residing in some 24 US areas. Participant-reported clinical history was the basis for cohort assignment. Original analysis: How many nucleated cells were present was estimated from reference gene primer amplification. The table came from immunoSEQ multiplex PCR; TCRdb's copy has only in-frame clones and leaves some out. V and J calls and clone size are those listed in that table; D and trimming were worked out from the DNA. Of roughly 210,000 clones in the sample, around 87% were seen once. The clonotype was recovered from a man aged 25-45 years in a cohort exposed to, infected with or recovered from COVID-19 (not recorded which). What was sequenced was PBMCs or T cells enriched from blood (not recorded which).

This CDR3 reads CASSLAVAGDIEQYF. As DNA, the CDR3 is TGTGCCAGCAGCTTGGCGGTAGCGGGAGATATCGAGCAGTACTTC. The chain combines TRBV5-4 with TRBJ2-7; TRBD2 aligns across 9 bases. Germline CDR1 and CDR2: SGHNT and YYREEE (reference sequence). With V trimmed by 0 bases and J by 6 bases, 7 bases remained unmatched. The CDR3 runs 15 residues.